These 9 T cell receptor beta chains were sequenced from one sample in a study of blood T cell repertoires in COVID-19. Data came from immunoSEQ multiplex PCR; TCRdb stores just in-frame clones and leaves some out. The sample yields around 290,000 clones, 65% to 90% seen once. Sequenced input: peripheral blood. These receptors came from a woman between 70 and 85 years old with COVID-19, enrolled during active disease.

The J gene is TRBJ2-7, the V gene TRBV7-9; no clear D. Germline V lookup: CDR1 SEHNR, CDR2 FQNEAQ (reference sequence). There are 13 residues in the CDR3. Trimming removed 1 base from V and 3 bases from J, with 7 bases in between. In DNA, the CDR3 is TGTGCCAGCAGCTTAGTCGAGGTCTACGAGCAGTACTTC. Residues: CASSLVEVYEQYF.

The chain has TRBV7-8 and TRBJ1-1, with no clear D. CDR1 and CDR2 (germline): SGHVS, FQNEAQ. The CDR3 length is 15 residues. Trimming removed 5 bases from V and 5 bases from J, with 18 bases in between. CDR3 region: CASSPRRDRSTEAFF. The CDR3 coding sequence is TGTGCCAGCAGCCCGAGACGGGATAGGAGTACTGAAGCTTTCTTT.

This chain uses TRBV24-1 with TRBJ1-2; no clear D gene. The CDR3 has 12 amino acids. CDR1 KGHDR and CDR2 SFDVKD come from the germline V gene. Trimming stripped 1 base from V and 7 bases from J, with 6 bases between. CDR3 in amino acids: CATSDFYGGYTF. Here the CDR3 DNA reads TGTGCCACCAGTGATTTCTACGGTGGCTACACCTTC.

The chain links TRBV3-1 (or the pseudogene TRBV3-2) to TRBJ2-7; D is possibly TRBD2 (6 bases). V lost 8 bases, J lost 2 bases, and 13 bases lay in between. Looked up from germline, CDR1 is LGHDT and CDR2 is YNNKEL (reference sequence). The CDR3 covers 13 residues. DNA of the CDR3: TGTGCCAGCTCTGGGGGGAGACCCTACGAGCAGTACTTC. Its translation: CASSGGRPYEQYF.

This rearrangement joins TRBV5-4 to TRBJ2-5, with TRBD1 matching 8 bases. J gave up 5 bases and V 3 bases, and 3 bases lay outside the gene matches. The CDR3 consists of 13 residues. Germline CDR1 and CDR2: SGHNT and YYREEE (reference sequence). The CDR3 here is CASSSDRVETQYF. The CDR3 coding sequence is TGTGCCAGCAGCTCGGACAGGGTTGAGACCCAGTACTTC.

Here the CDR3 reads CASSPGILNTEAFF. The CDR3 bases are TGTGCCAGCAGCCCGGGAATTCTGAACACTGAAGCTTTCTTT. V usage is TRBV5-4 and J usage is TRBJ1-1, with unresolved D. With 4 bases removed from V and 0 bases from J, the gap between germline ends came to 10 bases. Germline CDR1 and CDR2: SGHNT and YYREEE (reference sequence). This CDR3 region has 14 residues.

V and J are TRBV6-5 and TRBJ2-5, with 7 bases fitting TRBD1. The CDR3 totals 12 residues. V was pared by 7 bases and J by 4 bases, with 3 bases of the junction left unmatched. From germline, CDR1 is MNHEY and CDR2 SVGAGI. The DNA of the CDR3 is TGTGCCAGCACAAGGGGGCGAGAGACCCAGTACTTC. This codes for CASTRGRETQYF.

About this clone: In the same sample, other DNA sequences code for this CDR3. This sequence joins TRBV10-3 and TRBJ2-5, with TRBD2 matching 14 bases. The V gene end was trimmed by 9 bases and the J gene end by 1 base; junction bases not matched to a gene: 4. In germline, CDR1 is ENHRY, CDR2 SYGVKD. The CDR3 length is 15 residues. CDR3 region: CAISTSGGAQETQYF. The CDR3 DNA follows: TGTGCCATTTCGACTAGCGGGGGGGCCCAAGAGACCCAGTACTTC.

The chain links TRBV5-6 to TRBJ2-3, with D maybe TRBD1 (6 bases). V was pared by 2 bases and J by 0 bases, with 13 bases between. The CDR3 sequence is 16 residues long. Germline CDR1 and CDR2: SGHDT and YYEEEE. The CDR3, as DNA: TGTGCCAGCAGCTTTGGGTGGACAGCAAGCACAGATACGCAGTATTTT. Its protein is CASSFGWTASTDTQYF.